Listed here is a single T cell receptor beta chain. The repertoire was sequenced with immunoSEQ multiplex PCR; TCRdb's copy has only in-frame clones and lacks some. The data show a few hundred thousand clones, with around 87% seen just once and 1% held by the top ten. This CDR3 is built from 13 residues. V lost 6 bases to trimming and J lost 1 base, with 9 bases between them. These data come from a study of blood T cell repertoires in COVID-19. Study-level information: Collection of acute and convalescent COVID-19 samples took place in the United States, Italy and Spain. In each case, the material was cDNA or gDNA derived from T cells, B-cell-depleted T cells, or PBMCs.

The sample comprised peripheral blood. This sequence was found in a man between 50 and 59 years old with active or convalescent COVID-19. The chain combines TRBV12-3 or TRBV12-4 with TRBJ1-1, with D perhaps matching TRBD1 (6 bases). The CDR3 region is CASSRQENTEAFF. The CDR3 DNA reads as TGTGCCAGCAGCCGACAGGAGAACACTGAAGCTTTCTTT.